The TCR beta chain described here comes from a study of T-cell reconstitution after alpha-beta-depleted transplantation in children. This clonotype has just a few counts. The authors prepared the TCRbeta library with unique molecular identifiers. TCRdb reanalysed the PCR reads using MiXCR and keeps one entry per CDR3 protein. The sample carries about 610,000 distinct CDR3 sequences, more than 9% recorded once. Per the germline V gene, CDR1 is MNHEY and CDR2 is SVGAGI. The CDR3 sequence is 17 residues long. Trimming left V 0 bases short and J 3 bases short, with 18 bases between. The sequence was obtained from a human donor who donated a stem cell graft to a child with acute myeloid leukemia. The chain joins TRBV6-5 to TRBJ2-7; possible D gene TRBD1, 6 bases. Specimen: PBMCs from the stem cell graft donor, collected from the stem cell graft. This chain's CDR3 is CASSYSGTSPTNYEQYF. The CDR3 DNA sequence: TGTGCCAGCAGTTACTCCGGGACATCTCCTACCAACTACGAGCAGTACTTC.